Listed below are T cell receptor beta chains from one sample, sequenced in a study of graft-versus-host responses after intestinal transplantation. These receptors' antigens are unknown. Here immunoSEQ multiplex PCR was the method, and the copy in TCRdb shows in-frame clones only, minus some. The sample lists about 110,000 clones; around 92% were seen once. The sample here was unstimulated CD8+ T cells sorted from spleen or lymph node cells, taken before transplant. The receptors stem from a human donor who was the organ donor for an intestinal transplant. Both conserved end residues are part of each CDR3. D genes are given only for firm matches. Expanded clones are given a class, and other clones once, few, many or no size at all.

cdr3_aa cdr3_nt d_call j_call clone_size v_call
CASRGLSGSSYNEQFF TGTGCCAGCAGGGGGTTGAGCGGGAGTTCCTACAATGAGCAGTTCTTC TRBD2 TRBJ2-1 - TRBV7-8
CASSGKQGPAFF TGCGCCAGCAGCGGAAAACAGGGCCCAGCTTTCTTT - TRBJ1-1 - TRBV5-1
CACSGPGQGTETQYF TGTGCCTGTTCCGGCCCGGGACAGGGGACCGAGACCCAGTACTTC TRBD1 TRBJ2-5 - TRBV19
CASSLGQGRTEAFF TGCGCCAGCAGCCTCGGACAGGGTCGGACTGAAGCTTTCTTT TRBD1 TRBJ1-1 - TRBV5-1
CASSPKGVHHEQYF TGTGCCAGCAGCCCCAAGGGGGTTCACCACGAGCAGTACTTC - TRBJ2-7 once TRBV7-9
CASRREGGSPYEQYF TGTGCCAGCAGACGTGAGGGGGGTTCCCCTTACGAGCAGTACTTC - TRBJ2-7 - TRBV13
CASSQNNEQFF TGTGCCAGCAGCCAAAACAATGAGCAGTTCTTC - TRBJ2-1 - TRBV14
CASSLGVGVYEQYF TGTGCCAGCAGTTTGGGTGTGGGGGTCTACGAGCAGTACTTC - TRBJ2-7 - TRBV27
CATSRGAVQETQYF TGTGCCACCAGCAGAGGGGCAGTACAAGAGACCCAGTACTTC - TRBJ2-5 once TRBV15
CASSLIGGTEAFF TGTGCCAGCAGCTTGATCGGGGGGACTGAAGCTTTCTTT - TRBJ1-1 - TRBV5-6
CASSESSGDTQYF TGTGCCAGCAGTGAGAGTTCTGGAGATACGCAGTATTTT - TRBJ2-3 once TRBV6-5
CASSVQGTGELFF TGTGCCAGCAGCGTACAGGGGACCGGGGAGCTGTTTTTT TRBD1 TRBJ2-2 - TRBV7-2
CASSARDMNTEAFF TGTGCCAGTAGTGCCCGGGACATGAACACTGAAGCTTTCTTT - TRBJ1-1 - TRBV19
CASSPGLAVQETQYF TGTGCCAGCTCCCCGGGACTAGCGGTTCAAGAGACCCAGTACTTC TRBD2 TRBJ2-5 - TRBV18
CASSAWGYGYTF TGTGCCAGCAGCGCATGGGGCTATGGCTACACCTTC - TRBJ1-2 - TRBV9
CASSGAPETQYF TGTGCCAGCAGCGGTGCCCCAGAGACCCAGTACTTC - TRBJ2-5 - TRBV5-5
CASSFIFAGSNTEAFF TGTGCCAGCAGCTTTATATTCGCAGGATCCAACACTGAAGCTTTCTTT - TRBJ1-1 - TRBV7-9
CASSYSLTGNTEAFF TGTGCCAGCAGTTACTCCTTGACAGGGAACACTGAAGCTTTCTTT - TRBJ1-1 once TRBV6-5
CASSAETGQYTYEQYF TGTGCCAGCAGTGCCGAAACGGGACAGTATACCTACGAGCAGTACTTC TRBD1 TRBJ2-7 - TRBV27
CASSLEGGWTGELFF TGTGCCAGCAGCTTGGAAGGGGGCTGGACCGGGGAGCTGTTTTTT TRBD1 TRBJ2-2 - TRBV7-6
CATSSTSGRLDTQYF TGTGCCACCAGCAGTACTAGCGGGAGGTTAGATACGCAGTATTTT TRBD2 TRBJ2-3 - TRBV15
CASSLVGEQYF TGTGCCAGCAGCTTAGTCGGCGAGCAGTACTTC - TRBJ2-7 - TRBV7-2
CASSSGTDYQPQHF TGTGCCAGCAGTTCCGGGACGGATTATCAGCCCCAGCATTTT - TRBJ1-5 - TRBV28
CASSQGMNTEAFF TGCGCCAGCAGCCAAGGGATGAACACTGAAGCTTTCTTT - TRBJ1-1 once TRBV4-1
CASSQDPGGTDTQYF TGCGCCAGCAGCCAAGATCCGGGAGGTACAGATACGCAGTATTTT TRBD2 TRBJ2-3 - TRBV4-1
CASSRYRGMNTEAFF TGTGCCAGCAGCCGTTACAGGGGCATGAACACTGAAGCTTTCTTT TRBD1 TRBJ1-1 - TRBV7-8
CASSVAGQGLTF TGTGCCAGCAGCGTAGCAGGACAGGGATTGACCTTC TRBD1 TRBJ2-7 - TRBV9
CASSQGLGWEANVLTF TGTGCCAGCAGCCAAGGACTAGGGTGGGAAGCCAACGTCCTGACTTTC - TRBJ2-6 - TRBV14
CASSLPYNEQFF TGTGCCAGCAGCTTGCCGTACAATGAGCAGTTCTTC - TRBJ2-1 - TRBV5-8
CASREGQEGAEAFF TGTGCCAGCAGGGAGGGACAGGAGGGTGCTGAAGCTTTCTTT TRBD1 TRBJ1-1 - TRBV2
CASSQDLLSAFLGELFF TGCGCCAGCAGCCAAGATCTTCTCTCGGCTTTTCTCGGGGAGCTGTTTTTT - TRBJ2-2 - TRBV4-1
CASSAFGGGLNYGYTF TGTGCCAGCAGCGCGTTTGGGGGAGGCCTTAACTATGGCTACACCTTC - TRBJ1-2 - TRBV5-5
CASSAGYEQYF TGTGCCAGCAGCGCAGGGTACGAGCAGTACTTC - TRBJ2-7 - TRBV6-4
CASSQDRRNYEQYF TGCGCCAGCAGCCAAGATAGGAGGAACTACGAGCAGTACTTC - TRBJ2-7 - TRBV4-1
CSVTSGLTYEQYF TGCAGCGTTACCTCTGGGTTAACCTACGAGCAGTACTTC - TRBJ2-7 - TRBV29-1
CASSPNQRTTGSYGYTF TGTGCCAGCTCACCGAACCAGCGTACTACGGGCTCTTATGGCTACACCTTC - TRBJ1-2 - TRBV18
CASSQTPGPGELFF TGCGCCAGCAGCCAAACACCCGGTCCCGGGGAGCTGTTTTTT - TRBJ2-2 - TRBV4-1
CASSESGVGRGEQFF TGCGCCAGCAGTGAGTCCGGGGTCGGGAGGGGTGAGCAGTTCTTC TRBD2 TRBJ2-1 - TRBV10-1
CASSNPGAYNEQFF TGTGCCAGTAGTAACCCGGGGGCCTACAATGAGCAGTTCTTC - TRBJ2-1 - TRBV19
CASSLGGTYEQYF TGTGCCAGCAGTTTGGGGGGCACCTACGAGCAGTACTTC - TRBJ2-7 few TRBV27
CASSYSTAYSNQPQHF TGTGCCAGCAGTTACTCAACAGCTTATAGCAATCAGCCCCAGCATTTT - TRBJ1-5 - TRBV6-5
CSVEGGAQETQYF TGCAGCGTTGAAGGTGGGGCTCAAGAGACCCAGTACTTC - TRBJ2-5 - TRBV29-1
CASSQTGDSGLYEQYF TGCGCCAGCAGCCAAACTGGGGATAGCGGGTTATACGAGCAGTACTTC TRBD2 TRBJ2-7 - TRBV4-1
CASSQPGIGPAAKETQYF TGCGCCAGCAGCCAACCCGGGATTGGGCCAGCGGCTAAAGAGACCCAGTACTTC - TRBJ2-5 - TRBV4-1
CASSFGLRQPQHF TGTGCCAGCAGTTTCGGGTTGAGGCAGCCCCAGCATTTT - TRBJ1-5 once TRBV27
CASRGTSGNTGELFF TGTGCCAGCAGAGGGACTAGCGGGAACACCGGGGAGCTGTTTTTT TRBD2 TRBJ2-2 - TRBV9